Sequencing of this T cell receptor beta chain was carried out in a study of post-analysis software for immune sequencing data (dated by TCRdb to about 2015). The study in broad terms: Disease courses on record covered relapsing-remitting, secondary progressive and progressive-relapsing multiple sclerosis, though some patients had no subtype annotation. The patient repertoires were compared against 11 previously published healthy control repertoires obtained from donors aged roughly 6 to 28 years. A subset of samples was prepared in parallel using single-end sample barcoding, then pooled and co-amplified after Illumina adapter ligation. Findings and caveats that apply to the study as a whole: Patients showed significantly higher frequencies than controls for several TRBV segments, among them TRBV5-6, TRBV5-1 and TRBV20-1. Normalized Chao1 diversity was significantly lower in multiple sclerosis patients than controls, suggesting substantial peripheral T-cell clonal expansion. Strong co-clustering of samples prepared in the same batch was shown by direct clustering with F measure, prompting a batch-effect correction. The control group was slightly older than the multiple sclerosis patient group.

To demonstrate the VDJtools post-analysis software, TCR beta repertoires were profiled from the peripheral blood of about a dozen young patients with multiple sclerosis. The multiple sclerosis patients were children and adolescents ranging in age from roughly 6 to 15 years. Counted from cysteine to phenylalanine, this CDR3 has 15 amino acids. Only the CDR3 DNA is retained, 45 bases long and in frame from the first base. V sheds 5 bases and J sheds 4 bases, leaving 12 bases between their ends. Only a few counts were recorded for this clonotype. No antigen is known for it. Per-nucleotide qualities are absent, and no much larger clonotype sits a single base away. The protocol used for the library was PCR. Data came from an Illumina HiSeq 2500. To reduce PCR and sequencing biases, unique molecular identifiers were built into the TCR beta cDNA libraries. Per 1 to 10 million input T cells, roughly 500,000 cDNA molecules were obtained, such that each molecule approximated one T cell. Patient libraries were prepared and sequenced with the same protocol used for the earlier healthy control dataset. Within a given batch, samples were prepared together, multiplexed and sequenced on the same HiSeq lane. As for the original processing: MIGEC was used to process the raw barcoded reads, and molecular identifier groups with only a single read were discarded before consensus assembly and CDR3 extraction. Clonotype tables were post-analysed with VDJtools, and diversity was normalized by down-sampling all datasets to the smallest sample size. In repertoire overlap clustering, CDR3 amino acid sequences, but not nucleotide sequences, were matched to correct batch-related cross-sample contamination. TCRdb reanalyzed the raw reads on its own, using fastp at Q25 for trimming and MiXCR for clone calling, and kept in-frame beta chains. Each CDR3 protein gets just one entry, which takes the most common genes and DNA from the rows behind it. The V and J calls reflect TCRdb's pipeline rather than the authors' work. The sample table holds about 540,000 distinct CDR3 sequences, of which approximately 34% were seen once. The ten biggest clones cover 4.5% to 7.5% of the sample.

This clonotype was obtained from a girl aged 2 to 17 with multiple sclerosis. Sequences were obtained from blood. Recombination connected TRBV12-3 or TRBV12-4 to TRBJ2-6; the D gene remains uncertain. CDR3 sequence: CASSSSRRGANVLTF. The bases are TGTGCCAGCAGTAGCAGTCGGCGGGGGGCCAACGTCCTGACTTTC.